This TCR beta chain was profiled in a study of cytomegalovirus exposure and HLA in healthy donors listed by TCRdb under 2017. At the level of the whole study: In an earlier analysis of approximately 500 of the donors, roughly 300 Gb of sequence data and some 100 million unique TCR beta sequences from about 190 million T cells were reported. Donor age, sex, ethnicity and CMV serostatus were compiled alongside the repertoire data. In a later analysis, previously published TCR beta repertoires from 666 donors were re-analyzed and high-resolution HLA genotyping was added so that TCR occurrence patterns could be studied. All discovery cohort repertoires had been generated using a single sequencing platform. Of the 300 to 450 genotyped donors, approximately 80% were placed in the genetic ancestry cluster associated with self-reported Caucasian donors. Class I and class II HLA loci were covered by the typing at four-digit resolution. Among roughly 400 genotyped donors of the cohort, an average of roughly 230,000 unique TCR beta nucleotide sequences was sequenced per donor, of which roughly 17% were non-productive. The study combined high-throughput TCR immunosequencing, statistical association of individual TCRs with disease status, and machine learning to predict cytomegalovirus infection status. The number of donors typed differed by locus, with roughly 620-630 for A, B, C, DRB1 and DQB1, roughly 520 for DQA1, over 600 for DPA1, and about 450 for DPB1. A later genetic analysis used genome-wide SNP genotypes for 398 of the 666 donors, treating that subset as a discovery cohort. The study aimed to test whether cataloging public T cell receptors could reveal signatures of past pathogen exposure. The T cell repertoires of 670 or so subjects were profiled by immunosequencing and related to cytomegalovirus serostatus. An early release covering approximately 600 HLA-typed donors comprised approximately 300 gigabases of sequencing data and tens of millions of unique TCR sequences. To decide whether each TCR beta V gene segment behaved as functional or pseudogenic, an earlier analysis of approximately 590 of the donors relied on high-throughput TCR beta sequencing. Rather than drawing on any new phenotypic data, the later analysis identified candidate immune exposures from TCR beta sequences and the way those sequences occurred across donors. A separate validation cohort of 100 to 150 different subjects was used in addition to the roughly 670-subject first cohort. Four to six DR-DQ haplotypes were handled as single units for association and clustering because linkage in the cohort was strong.

Overall study outcomes, separate from this receptor: The classifier was reported to diagnose cytomegalovirus status with high specificity and sensitivity in both the original cohort and the validation cohort. HLA typing was unavailable for some donors at each locus, so association tests used only the typed subset. A further reported finding was that TCR beta sequences accurately predicted the HLA-A and HLA-B alleles for most subjects in the first cohort. CMV serostatus was the only immune exposure information available for the cohort. Most TCR sequences were seen in very few donors, while some public TCRs were found in many individuals. Correlated functional status among segregating V segments might be attributable to linkage disequilibrium, but an unknown experimental factor could not be ruled out. Only TCR beta chains were sequenced in this cohort, and the absence of alpha or paired-chain data limited detectable features. In a later genetic analysis, a missense DCLRE1C variant was associated with V-gene and J-gene trimming of TCR beta chains, and the association was replicated in an independent cohort. Because counts were too low, around 18 rarely observed V segments, including chromosome 9 orphons, were left out of the earlier analysis of over 550 of the donors. Some IMGT-functional V segments, including TRBV6-2 and TRBV6-3, could not be distinguished by the 87-base-pair reads and were therefore excluded. In an earlier analysis of 587 of the donors, most TCR beta V segments appeared in productive rearrangements about 87% or about 30% of the time, broadly matching IMGT annotations. In a later genetic analysis, fewer N-insertions in productive TCRs were reported among donors in an Asian-associated ancestry cluster than the roughly 640-donor mean. At a false discovery rate of 0.05, a later analysis linked 15,000 to 20,000 TCR beta sequences to specific HLA alleles. In vitro tests confirmed that three of the cytomegalovirus-associated TCR beta chains recognize cytomegalovirus antigens. A cluster of highly shared sequence variants was judged likely to be a technical artifact of the sequencing pipeline. According to the authors, the approach could potentially be generalized to other disease states and immunological phenotypes. When HLA alleles, especially DR and DQ, strongly co-occurred, attributing TCR associations to individual alleles was difficult. Roughly uniform sequencing depth across donors was assumed in presence/absence analyses, although this assumption may not hold. The study gave a list of over 150 TCR beta chains associated with cytomegalovirus. According to a later analysis, parvovirus B19, influenza, CMV and Epstein-Barr virus appeared linked to several top co-occurrence clusters. In a later analysis, HLA-associated TCR beta chains showed more clonal expansion and lower generation probabilities than non-associated chains that were equally common. A later analysis found that TCR association rates varied across HLA loci, with DRB1 alleles showing the most associated TCRs and HLA-C alleles the fewest. According to a later analysis, most CMV-associated TCR beta chains appeared to be HLA-restricted, and the HLA associations seemed to be driven largely by CMV exposure.

V is shortened by 1 base, J by 4 bases, and the region joining them spans 4 bases. CDR1 and CDR2 (KGHSH, LQKENI) derive from the germline V gene. From its cysteine to its phenylalanine, the CDR3 spans 13 amino acids. The CDR3 DNA has 39 bases and is translated from base 1. The cohort was made up of approximately 670 healthy bone marrow donors. At the time of sampling, all cohort members were nominally healthy, though unrecorded immune exposures were likely present. The donor was CMV seronegative and was included in the group of about 350 seronegative cohort members. Every donor gave a peripheral blood sample, and the peripheral blood mononuclear cells from that sample were used for TCR beta sequencing. The Qiagen DNeasy Blood Extraction Kit was used to extract genomic DNA from the blood cell samples. Comments on this clone: The antigen this receptor binds is unknown. Nothing much larger sits one base from this clone, and base qualities are not available.

Receptor libraries were prepared by the immunoSEQ multiplex PCR assay. For the multiplex PCR, a mixture combining 60 forward primers for TCR Vbeta segments and 13 reverse primers for TCR Jbeta segments was used. Amplification of the CDR3 region of rearranged TCR beta genes was performed with a multiplex PCR assay on genomic DNA. On the Illumina HiSeq System, the amplified TCR beta libraries were sequenced as 87-base-pair reads. Per the original workflow: A later analysis counted approximately 76 million unique TCR beta chains across the 700 or so repertoires, and around 12 million of these chains were shared by at least two donors. Raw reads were error-corrected and collapsed into unique sequences by a nearest-neighbor algorithm in which closely related sequences were merged to remove PCR and sequencing errors. CDR3 sequences were aligned to IMGT reference sequences to assign V, D and J gene segments. Each retained sequence needed at least a six-nucleotide match to both a V gene segment and a J gene segment. Rearrangements were classified as productive when the CDR3 lacked stop codons and remained in frame with V and J, and all other rearrangements were classified as non-productive. CDR3 was defined by IMGT convention, running from the second conserved V-encoded cysteine to the conserved J-encoded phenylalanine. The earlier analysis of roughly 590 of the donors excluded sequences that lacked an unambiguous match to a single V gene segment. In an earlier analysis of roughly 500 of the donors, V segments were called functional above 56.7% productive rearrangements and were called segregating when the between-donor standard deviation exceeded 5%. A statistical classification framework was developed to diagnose cytomegalovirus status using the catalog of TCR beta chain sequences. V and J gene assignment, in a later analysis, came from comparing TCR nucleotide sequences with IMGT/GENE-DB human TR gene sequences. In a later analysis, CDR3 sequences and most-parsimonious VDJ recombination scenarios were assigned using the TCRdist pipeline. A later analysis defined each TCR beta chain by its CDR3 amino acid sequence plus V-gene family, and excluded reads lacking a unique V-gene family. A later analysis removed several hundred highly shared, low-generation-probability nucleotide sequences to deal with suspected cross-contamination and a sequencing artifact. In a later analysis, a clonal expansion index for each public chain was calculated from normalized within-repertoire ranks of inferred template counts. A later analysis computed generation probabilities with a VDJ recombination model fitted to out-of-frame rearrangements, and checked the results against IGoR. In a later analysis, TCR-TCR, TCR-HLA and TCR-CMV co-occurrence was scored with hypergeometric tests, and a repertoire-size bias correction was applied to TCR pairs. A later analysis estimated false discovery rates by permuting HLA or CMV assignments 20 times. A later analysis grouped co-occurring TCRs with DBSCAN, adding TCRdist sequence similarity when clustering within HLA-allele-positive subsets. Repertoires with fewer than 30,000 or more than 120,000 public chains were left out of co-occurrence clustering, as were about 5 repertoires with anomalous nucleotide sharing. As stored in TCRdb, this immuneACCESS dataset retains in-frame rearrangements with V and J assigned. A fraction of the clones does not appear; measured against another copy, unresolved V genes explain less than half of the discrepancy, and the remainder lacks a known reason. V, J and clone size were drawn from that table, and D and trimming were deduced from the DNA. In this sample the table shows about 110,000 clones, roughly 74% of which occur a single time. The ten largest clones represent approximately 2.4% of the sample.

In this chain, TRBV18 is recombined with TRBJ2-2; the D gene lacks a confident call. Sequencing input: PBMCs. The origin of this receptor is a man in his forties in good health and CMV-seronegative. The bases read TGTGCCAGCTCACCACTTCTCACCGGGGAGCTGTTTTTT. This is translated as CASSPLLTGELFF.